Below, 30 T cell receptor beta chains from the same sample are listed, as sequenced in a study of neurological immune-mediated disorders. TCRdb re-analysed the 5' RACE reads in MiXCR, keeping a single row per CDR3 protein. The repertoire holds some 37,000 distinct CDR3 sequences, with 3% to 3.5% as singletons. As to time point: longitudinal time-point 1 (baseline). Sequencing input: PBMCs. These receptors originate from a woman aged 60-75 years with multiple sclerosis.

This clonotype was seen repeatedly, ten times or more. V usage is TRBV29-1 and J usage is TRBJ2-3, with 12 bases lining up with TRBD2. The CDR3 consists of 13 residues. Trimming took 6 bases from V and 6 from J; bases not matched to a gene: 4. Germline assignment: CDR1 SQVTM and CDR2 ANQGSEA. The DNA for the CDR3 is TGCAGCGTCCGACTAGCGGGGGACGATACGCAGTATTTT. It is translated as CSVRLAGDDTQYF.

In its sample, this clonotype was seen many times. The J gene is TRBJ1-2, the V gene TRBV12-3 or TRBV12-4, with a possible D match to TRBD1 (5 bases). V was pared by 5 bases and J by 3 bases, with 16 bases between. This CDR3 is 15 amino acids long. The CDR3: CASSPNPTGHYGYTF. The DNA of the CDR3 is TGTGCCAGCAGTCCCAACCCAACAGGACACTATGGCTACACCTTC.

This clonotype was recorded many times. The V call is TRBV18, the J call TRBJ2-1, with 8 bases aligning to TRBD1. Unmatched junction bases numbered 7, after V lost 0 bases and J lost 9 bases. Germline assignment: CDR1 KGHSH and CDR2 LQKENI. The CDR3 contains 15 residues. The CDR3 region is CASSPPVAGGSEQFF. As DNA, the CDR3 is TGTGCCAGCTCACCACCCGTGGCAGGGGGCTCTGAGCAGTTCTTC. Combining the CDR3 with reference TRBV18 and TRBJ2-1 gives the whole variable domain NAGVMQNPRHLVRRRGQEARLRCSPMKGHSHVYWYRQLPEEGLKFMVYLQKENIIDESGMPKERFSAEFPKEGPSILRIQQVVRGDSAAYFCASSPPVAGGSEQFFGPGTRLTVL.

This clonotype showed up just a few times. The chain carries TRBV20-1 and TRBJ2-1; 10 positions agree with TRBD1. With V trimmed by 0 bases and J by 5 bases, 13 bases remained unmatched. The CDR3 contains 18 residues. Germline values: CDR1 DFQATT, CDR2 SNEGSKA (reference sequence). CDR3 DNA: TGCAGTGCTAGAGATATCTCCCGGGACAGGGGCTTTAACAATGAGCAGTTCTTC. This translates into CSARDISRDRGFNNEQFF.

This clonotype was observed at least ten times. This rearrangement joins TRBV5-1 to TRBJ1-1; D is unclear. Trimming removed 0 bases at V and 0 bases at J, with 6 bases between. This CDR3 spans 14 amino acids. Germline V CDR1 and CDR2: SGHRS, YFSETQ. CDR3 nucleotides: TGCGCCAGCAGCTTGGCACATATGAACACTGAAGCTTTCTTT. This encodes CASSLAHMNTEAFF.

This clonotype has a count of ten or more. This sequence joins TRBV27 and TRBJ2-5; 9 bases fit TRBD2. CDR1 MNHEY and CDR2 SMNVEV come from the germline V gene (reference sequence). The CDR3 runs 15 residues. V gave up 6 bases and J gave up 5 bases; unmatched junction bases: 10. CDR3 coding DNA: TGTGCCAGCAGCTCTAGGGGACTAGCAGGGGAGACCCAGTACTTC. This gives the protein CASSSRGLAGETQYF.

This clonotype was seen at least ten times. CDR3 in amino acids: CASSRPPNYGYTF. The CDR3 DNA follows: TGTGCCAGCTCACGCCCTCCCAACTATGGCTACACCTTC. The J gene is TRBJ1-2, the V gene TRBV18; no clear D. The germline CDR1 and CDR2 sequences are KGHSH and LQKENI. Trimming removed 4 bases at V and 2 bases at J, with 8 bases between. CDR3 length equals 13 residues. Full variable domain (remainder filled in from reference TRBV18 and TRBJ1-2): NAGVMQNPRHLVRRRGQEARLRCSPMKGHSHVYWYRQLPEEGLKFMVYLQKENIIDESGMPKERFSAEFPKEGPSILRIQQVVRGDSAAYFCASSRPPNYGYTFGSGTRLTVV.

This clonotype was counted ten times or more. The V call is TRBV18, the J call TRBJ1-3; 8 positions match TRBD1. Trimming removed 3 bases from V and 2 bases from J; junction bases left unmatched: 6. From germline, CDR1 is KGHSH and CDR2 LQKENI. The CDR3 consists of 16 residues. The CDR3 reads CASSPLTGEPGNTIYF. CDR3 in DNA: TGTGCCAGCTCACCGCTGACAGGGGAACCTGGAAACACCATATATTTT.

This clonotype was counted many times. The rearrangement links TRBV7-9 to TRBJ2-1; 10 bases are a match to TRBD1. CDR3 size: 14 residues. With 7 bases clipped from V and 7 bases from J, the junction kept 7 bases outside the gene matches. Looked up from germline, CDR1 is SEHNR and CDR2 is FQNEAQ (reference sequence). The CDR3 DNA follows: TGTGCCAGCATCAGGGACAGGGGACCTAATGAGCAGTTCTTC. Translating gives CASIRDRGPNEQFF. The full variable domain, with the rest looked up from reference TRBV7-9 and TRBJ2-1, is DTGVSQNPRHKITKRGQNVTFRCDPISEHNRLYWYRQTLGQGPEFLTYFQNEAQLEKSRLLSDRFSAERPKGSFSTLEIQRTEQGDSAMYLCASIRDRGPNEQFFGPGTRLTVL.

This clonotype showed up many times. The chain recombines TRBV7-6 with TRBJ2-5; possibly TRBD2 for D (5 bases). This CDR3 spans 12 amino acids. Looked up from germline, CDR1 is SGHVS and CDR2 is FNYEAQ. With 5 bases removed from V and 7 bases from J, the gap between germline ends came to 11 bases. DNA for the CDR3: TGTGCCAGCAGCGCTAGAGAGGGGACCCAGTACTTC. Residues: CASSAREGTQYF.

This clonotype was seen at least ten times. The chain joins TRBV5-1 to TRBJ2-7; D possibly corresponds to TRBD1 (6 bases). The CDR3 is made up of 17 amino acids. Trimming took off 4 bases at V and 0 bases at J, with 20 bases between the two ends. The germline gives CDR1 SGHRS, CDR2 YFSETQ. The CDR3 reads CASSHWNGGTSSYEQYF. CDR3 coding DNA: TGCGCCAGCAGCCATTGGAATGGGGGCACATCCTCCTACGAGCAGTACTTC.

This clonotype has at least ten counts. CDR3 in DNA: TGCAGTGCTGTCCCCGGGACAGGGTCCTACAATGAGCAGTTCTTC. Translation gives CSAVPGTGSYNEQFF. The V call is TRBV20-1, the J call TRBJ2-1; 9 nucleotides line up with TRBD1. The CDR3 spans 15 residues. V lost 5 bases to trimming and J lost 1 base; unmatched junction nucleotides: 6. The germline V gene encodes CDR1 DFQATT and CDR2 SNEGSKA (reference sequence).

This clonotype was picked up many times. The J gene is TRBJ2-6, the V gene TRBV6-5; tentative D call: TRBD2 (5 bases). CDR1 and CDR2 from the germline V gene are MNHEY and SVGAGI. The CDR3 totals 15 residues. Between the trimmed V and J ends, which lost 8 bases and 1 base, there was a span of 12 bases. In nucleotides, the CDR3 is TGTGCCAGCTCCGCCGAGGGATCTGGGGCCAACGTCCTGACTTTC. It specifies CASSAEGSGANVLTF.

This clonotype was recorded at least ten times. The chain couples TRBV5-1 to TRBJ1-4; 9 bases map to TRBD1. Trimming at V came to 2 bases and at J to 8 bases, leaving 1 base not matched to a gene. The CDR3 totals 13 residues. Germline V gene data show CDR1 as SGHRS and CDR2 as YFSETQ. CDR3 coding DNA: TGCGCCAGCAGCTTTGGGACAGGGGAAAAACTGTTTTTT. Protein: CASSFGTGEKLFF.

This clonotype occurred a few times. With a much larger clone just one base away, this may be a read error. The chain carries TRBV28 and TRBJ2-2, with D possibly matching TRBD2 (6 bases). Germline-derived CDR1 and CDR2 are MDHEN and SYDVKM. The V gene lost 5 bases and the J gene lost 4 bases, with 14 bases spanning the gap. The length of the CDR3 is 15 residues. The CDR3 DNA reads TGTGCCAGCAGTCCTCACTCCGGGGGCACCGGGGAGCTGTTTTTT. Translation: CASSPHSGGTGELFF.

This clonotype was counted ten times or more. This chain links TRBV20-1 with TRBJ1-6; TRBD1 agrees at 7 bases. This CDR3 comprises 17 residues. CDR1 DFQATT and CDR2 SNEGSKA come from the germline V gene (reference sequence). The junction had 6 bases not matched to a gene; V was cut back by 1 base and J by 0 bases. In nucleotides, the CDR3 is TGCAGTGCTAGAGGCAGACAGGGCGGCTCCTATAATTCACCCCTCCACTTT. Amino acid sequence: CSARGRQGGSYNSPLHF.

This clonotype was detected many times. The chain uses TRBV29-1 and TRBJ2-7; D uncertain. This CDR3 is 11 amino acids long. Per germline, CDR1 SQVTM and CDR2 ANQGSEA. With 2 bases removed from V and 0 bases from J, the gap between germline ends came to 2 bases. The CDR3 DNA follows: TGCAGCGTTGAATCCTCCTACGAGCAGTACTTC. Protein product: CSVESSYEQYF.

This clonotype showed up many times. V gene TRBV20-1 combines with J gene TRBJ2-1, with 10 bases that match TRBD1. Per germline, CDR1 DFQATT and CDR2 SNEGSKA (reference sequence). Unmatched junction bases numbered 5, after V lost 8 bases and J lost 1 base. The CDR3 spans 14 residues. In nucleotides, the CDR3 is TGCAGTAATCCGGGACAGGGGTCCTACAATGAGCAGTTCTTC. The encoded protein is CSNPGQGSYNEQFF.

This clonotype was seen ten or more times. This chain links TRBV20-1 with TRBJ2-3, with D unresolved. The CDR3 has 13 amino acids. Germline V gene data show CDR1 as DFQATT and CDR2 as SNEGSKA (reference sequence). The DNA for the CDR3 is TGCACCGATACGGGTAAGAGCACAGATACGCAGTATTTT. Encoded protein: CTDTGKSTDTQYF.

This clonotype was counted at least ten times. The chain links TRBV7-2 to TRBJ2-7, with D perhaps TRBD2 (5 bases). V was cut by 1 base and J by 0 bases, with 10 bases left in between. Germline values: CDR1 SGHTA, CDR2 FQGNSA. This CDR3 comprises 15 residues. CDR3 protein: CASSLGPGSSYEQYF. In nucleotides, the CDR3 is TGTGCCAGCAGCTTAGGGCCGGGAAGCTCCTACGAGCAGTACTTC.

The sample holds many counts of this clonotype. The chain combines TRBV7-9 with TRBJ2-1, with a possible D match to TRBD1 (5 bases). V gave up 4 bases and J gave up 4 bases, with 14 bases separating them. Germline assignment: CDR1 SEHNR and CDR2 FQNEAQ (reference sequence). This CDR3 has 15 residues. In nucleotides, the CDR3 is TGTGCCAGCAGCTCGAACAGGACACGTTACAATGAGCAGTTCTTC. Translating gives CASSSNRTRYNEQFF.

This clonotype appeared many times. The V gene is TRBV29-1, the J gene TRBJ2-2, with 9 bases fitting TRBD1. There are 14 residues in the CDR3. Germline values: CDR1 SQVTM, CDR2 ANQGSEA. V shed 7 bases, J shed 4 bases, and the junction held 7 bases outside the gene matches. The CDR3 spells CSAQDRGGTGELFF. The DNA for the CDR3 is TGCAGCGCCCAGGACAGGGGTGGCACCGGGGAGCTGTTTTTT.

Ten or more counts support this clonotype. The chain recombines TRBV6-4 with TRBJ2-2; a weak D match, TRBD1 (6 bases). The germline V gene has CDR1 MRHNA and CDR2 SNTAGT. CDR3 length equals 15 residues. V lost 4 bases, J lost 4 bases, and 13 bases lay in between. Here the CDR3 reads CASSAAGAGTGELFF. CDR3 sequence (DNA): TGTGCCAGCAGTGCGGCAGGGGCTGGCACCGGGGAGCTGTTTTTT.

This clonotype was observed many times. The V gene is TRBV29-1, the J gene TRBJ2-5; D is uncertain. Germline CDR1 reads SQVTM; CDR2 reads ANQGSEA. Trimming shortened V by 8 bases and J by 0 bases, and 13 bases separated the two germline ends. The CDR3 consists of 13 residues. In DNA form, the CDR3 reads TGCAGCACGACTGGGCAGTACCAAGAGACCCAGTACTTC. This encodes CSTTGQYQETQYF. The full variable domain, its missing parts supplied by reference TRBV29-1 and TRBJ2-5, is SAVISQKPSRDICQRGTSLTIQCQVDSQVTMMFWYRQQPGQSLTLIATANQGSEATYESGFVIDKFPISRPNLTFSTLTVSNMSPEDSSIYLCSTTGQYQETQYFGPGTRLLVL.

At least ten counts were recorded for this clonotype. The chain couples TRBV30 to TRBJ2-7, with TRBD2 matching 7 bases. In germline, CDR1 is GTSNPN, CDR2 SVGIG (reference sequence). The CDR3 has 13 amino acids. With 5 bases clipped from V and 6 bases from J, the junction kept 10 bases outside the gene matches. The CDR3 DNA reads as TGTGCCTGGGGCAGCCCCCCGGGGGGCGAGCAGTACTTC. Residues: CAWGSPPGGEQYF.

This clonotype was counted ten times or more. The chain has TRBV14 and TRBJ2-5; TRBD1 matches at 8 bases. The germline V gene encodes CDR1 SGHDN and CDR2 FVKESK. This CDR3 spans 15 amino acids. The junction had 9 bases not matched to a gene; V was cut back by 5 bases and J by 4 bases. The CDR3 region is CASSFDRGRRETQYF. Here the CDR3 DNA reads TGTGCCAGCAGCTTTGACAGGGGAAGACGAGAGACCCAGTACTTC.

This clonotype was counted many times. The rearrangement links TRBV15 to TRBJ1-3; 10 bases align to TRBD1. V was pared by 2 bases and J by 1 base, with 14 bases of the junction left unmatched. Germline-derived CDR1 and CDR2 are LNHNV and YYDKDF (reference sequence). The CDR3 is 20 residues long. The CDR3 nucleotides read TGTGCCACCAGCAGACTCCATGGGACAGGGGTAGGAAGGTCTGGAAACACCATATATTTT. Its protein is CATSRLHGTGVGRSGNTIYF.

This clonotype came up many times. The V and J genes are TRBV5-1 and TRBJ2-5; 9 bases match TRBD2. The CDR3 loop spans 14 amino acids. Per the germline V gene, CDR1 is SGHRS and CDR2 is YFSETQ. The V and J ends lost 2 bases and 7 bases, in that order; junction bases with no gene match: 6. The CDR3 protein is CASSFQTSGGTQYF. The CDR3 DNA reads TGCGCCAGCAGCTTTCAGACTAGCGGCGGGACCCAGTACTTC.

About this clonotype: As the CDR3 is not closed by the conserved phenylalanine or tryptophan, this likely results from a read error. This sequence joins TRBV6-5 and TRBJ1-6; D gene ambiguous. The CDR3 is made up of 18 amino acids. Germline loops: CDR1 MNHEY, CDR2 SVGAGI. V was shortened by 6 bases and J by 1 base, with 19 bases between the two germline ends. Here the CDR3 reads CASSRKTGPISYNSPLHC. The CDR3, as DNA: TGTGCCAGCAGCCGCAAAACCGGGCCTATTTCCTATAATTCACCCCTCCACTGT.

The chain combines TRBV5-6 with TRBJ2-5, with TRBD2 identical over 12 bases. The CDR3 loop spans 16 amino acids. Trimming took 0 bases from V and 4 from J; bases not matched to a gene: 4. CDR1 and CDR2 from the germline V gene are SGHDT and YYEEEE. For the CDR3, the DNA is TGTGCCAGCAGCTTGGTGGGACTAGCGGGCGGAGAGACCCAGTACTTC. Translation gives CASSLVGLAGGETQYF.